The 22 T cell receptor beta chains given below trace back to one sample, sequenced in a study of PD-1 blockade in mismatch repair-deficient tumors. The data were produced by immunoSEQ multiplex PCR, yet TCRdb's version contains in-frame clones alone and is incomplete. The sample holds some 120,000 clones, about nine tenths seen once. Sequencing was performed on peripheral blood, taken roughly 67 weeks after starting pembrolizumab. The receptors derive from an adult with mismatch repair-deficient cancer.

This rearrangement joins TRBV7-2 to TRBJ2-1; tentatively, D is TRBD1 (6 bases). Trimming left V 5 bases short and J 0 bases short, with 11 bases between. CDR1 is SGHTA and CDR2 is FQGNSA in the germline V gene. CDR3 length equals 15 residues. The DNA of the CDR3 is TGTGCCAGCAGCGATCCGACAGGCTCCTACAATGAGCAGTTCTTC. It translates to CASSDPTGSYNEQFF. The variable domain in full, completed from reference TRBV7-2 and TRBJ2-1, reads GAGVSQSPSNKVTEKGKDVELRCDPISGHTALYWYRQSLGQGLEFLIYFQGNSAPDKSGLPSDRFSAERTGGSVSTLTIQRTQQEDSAVYLCASSDPTGSYNEQFFGPGTRLTVL.

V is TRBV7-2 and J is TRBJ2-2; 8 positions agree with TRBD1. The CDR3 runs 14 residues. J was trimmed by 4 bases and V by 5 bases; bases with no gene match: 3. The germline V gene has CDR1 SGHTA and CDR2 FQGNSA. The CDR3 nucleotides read TGTGCCAGCAGCACAGGGACAGGCACCGGGGAGCTGTTTTTT. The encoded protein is CASSTGTGTGELFF.

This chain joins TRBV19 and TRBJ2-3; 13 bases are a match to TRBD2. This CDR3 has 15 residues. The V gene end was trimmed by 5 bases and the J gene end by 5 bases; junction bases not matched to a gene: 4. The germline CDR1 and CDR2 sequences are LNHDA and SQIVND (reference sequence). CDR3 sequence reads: CASSLGLAGLDTQYF. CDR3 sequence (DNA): TGTGCCAGTAGTCTGGGACTAGCGGGACTAGATACGCAGTATTTT. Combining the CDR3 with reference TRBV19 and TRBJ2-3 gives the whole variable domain DGGITQSPKYLFRKEGQNVTLSCEQNLNHDAMYWYRQDPGQGLRLIYYSQIVNDFQKGDIAEGYSVSREKKESFPLTVTSAQKNPTAFYLCASSLGLAGLDTQYFGPGTRLTVL.

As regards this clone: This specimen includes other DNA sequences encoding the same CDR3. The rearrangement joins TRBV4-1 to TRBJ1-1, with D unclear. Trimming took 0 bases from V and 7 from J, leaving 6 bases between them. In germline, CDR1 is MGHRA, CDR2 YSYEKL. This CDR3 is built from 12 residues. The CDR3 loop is CASSQDLSEAFF. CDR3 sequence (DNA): TGCGCCAGCAGCCAAGATCTGAGTGAAGCTTTCTTT.

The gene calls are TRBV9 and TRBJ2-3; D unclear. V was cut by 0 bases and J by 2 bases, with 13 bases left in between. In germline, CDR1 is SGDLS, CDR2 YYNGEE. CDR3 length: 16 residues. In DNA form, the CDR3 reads TGTGCCAGCAGCGTAGATGATAGATTGGTCACAGATACGCAGTATTTT. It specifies CASSVDDRLVTDTQYF.

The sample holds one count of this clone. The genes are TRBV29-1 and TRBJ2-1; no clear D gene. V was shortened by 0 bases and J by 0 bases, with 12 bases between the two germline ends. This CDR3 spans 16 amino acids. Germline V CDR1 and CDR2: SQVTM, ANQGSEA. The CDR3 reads CSVEDLNRGSYNEQFF. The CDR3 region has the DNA TGCAGCGTTGAAGATCTAAACAGAGGCTCCTACAATGAGCAGTTCTTC.

DNA of the CDR3: TGCGCCAGCAGCTTTTTAGGCGGAGGTGGCTACGAGCAGTACTTC. Translating it yields CASSFLGGGGYEQYF. V gene TRBV5-1 combines with J gene TRBJ2-7; D is possibly TRBD2 (5 bases). Trimming removed 2 bases at V and 3 bases at J, with 15 bases between. From germline, CDR1 is SGHRS and CDR2 YFSETQ. The CDR3 length is 15 residues. The full variable domain, in which reference TRBV5-1 and TRBJ2-7 provide the parts outside the CDR3, is KAGVTQTPRYLIKTRGQQVTLSCSPISGHRSVSWYQQTPGQGLQFLFEYFSETQRNKGNFPGRFSGRQFSNSRSEMNVSTLELGDSALYLCASSFLGGGGYEQYFGPGTRLTVT.

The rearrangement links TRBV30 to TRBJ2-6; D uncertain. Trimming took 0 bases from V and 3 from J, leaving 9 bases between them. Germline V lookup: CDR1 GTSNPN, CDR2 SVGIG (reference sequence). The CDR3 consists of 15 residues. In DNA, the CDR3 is TGTGCCTGGAGTGTACAAGGGCATGGGGCCAACGTCCTGACTTTC. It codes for CAWSVQGHGANVLTF.

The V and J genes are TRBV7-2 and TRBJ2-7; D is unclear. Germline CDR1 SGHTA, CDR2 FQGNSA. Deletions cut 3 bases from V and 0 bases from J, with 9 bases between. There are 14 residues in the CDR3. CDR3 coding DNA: TGTGCCAGCAGCTTTACTATCGACTCCTACGAGCAGTACTTC. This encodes CASSFTIDSYEQYF.

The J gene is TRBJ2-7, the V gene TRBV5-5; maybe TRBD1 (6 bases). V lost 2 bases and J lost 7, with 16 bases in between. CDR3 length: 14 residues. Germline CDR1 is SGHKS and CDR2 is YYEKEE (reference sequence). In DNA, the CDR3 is TGTGCCAGCAGCTTAGGGGGACGCCCGGGAGAGCAGTACTTC. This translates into CASSLGGRPGEQYF.

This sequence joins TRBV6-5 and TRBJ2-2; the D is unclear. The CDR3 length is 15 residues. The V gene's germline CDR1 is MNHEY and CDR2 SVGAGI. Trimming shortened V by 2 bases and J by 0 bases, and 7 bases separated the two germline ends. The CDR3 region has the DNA TGTGCCAGCAGTTACAGGCGTACGAACACCGGGGAGCTGTTTTTT. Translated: CASSYRRTNTGELFF.

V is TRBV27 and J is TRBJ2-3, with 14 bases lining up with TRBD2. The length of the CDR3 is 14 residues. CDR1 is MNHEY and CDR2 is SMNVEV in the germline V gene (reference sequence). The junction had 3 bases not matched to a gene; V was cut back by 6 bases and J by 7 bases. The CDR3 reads CASRGTSGSNTQYF. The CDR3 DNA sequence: TGTGCCAGCAGGGGGACTAGCGGGAGTAATACGCAGTATTTT.

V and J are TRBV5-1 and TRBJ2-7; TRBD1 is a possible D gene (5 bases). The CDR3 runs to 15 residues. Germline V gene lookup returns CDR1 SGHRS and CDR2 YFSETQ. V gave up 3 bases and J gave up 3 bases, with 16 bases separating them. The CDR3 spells CASSSTAGSVYEQYF. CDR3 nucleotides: TGCGCCAGCAGCTCAACGGCAGGGTCAGTCTACGAGCAGTACTTC. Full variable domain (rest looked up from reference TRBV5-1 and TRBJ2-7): KAGVTQTPRYLIKTRGQQVTLSCSPISGHRSVSWYQQTPGQGLQFLFEYFSETQRNKGNFPGRFSGRQFSNSRSEMNVSTLELGDSALYLCASSSTAGSVYEQYFGPGTRLTVT.

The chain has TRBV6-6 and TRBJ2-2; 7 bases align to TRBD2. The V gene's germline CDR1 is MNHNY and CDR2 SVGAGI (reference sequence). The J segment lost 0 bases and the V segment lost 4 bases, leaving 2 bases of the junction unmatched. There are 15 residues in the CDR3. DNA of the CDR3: TGTGCCAGCAGTTGGAGCGGGGCGAACACCGGGGAGCTGTTTTTT. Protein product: CASSWSGANTGELFF.

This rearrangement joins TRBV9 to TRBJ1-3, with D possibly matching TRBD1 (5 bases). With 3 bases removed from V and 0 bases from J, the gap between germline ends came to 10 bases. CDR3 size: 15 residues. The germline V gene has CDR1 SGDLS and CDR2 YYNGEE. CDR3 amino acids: CASSGGDISGNTIYF. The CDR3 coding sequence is TGTGCCAGCAGCGGGGGCGATATCTCTGGAAACACCATATATTTT.

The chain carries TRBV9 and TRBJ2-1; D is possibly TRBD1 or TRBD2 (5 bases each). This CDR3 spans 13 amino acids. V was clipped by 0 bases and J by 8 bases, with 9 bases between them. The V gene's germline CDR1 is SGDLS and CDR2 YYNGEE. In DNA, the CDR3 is TGTGCCAGCAGCGTAGGCGTGGGGGATGAGCAGTTCTTC. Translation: CASSVGVGDEQFF.

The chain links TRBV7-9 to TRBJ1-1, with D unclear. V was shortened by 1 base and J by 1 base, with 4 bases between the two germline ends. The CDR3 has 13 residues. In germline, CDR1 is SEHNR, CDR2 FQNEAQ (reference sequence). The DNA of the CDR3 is TGTGCCAGCAGCTTAGGCTGGAACACTGAAGCTTTCTTT. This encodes CASSLGWNTEAFF.

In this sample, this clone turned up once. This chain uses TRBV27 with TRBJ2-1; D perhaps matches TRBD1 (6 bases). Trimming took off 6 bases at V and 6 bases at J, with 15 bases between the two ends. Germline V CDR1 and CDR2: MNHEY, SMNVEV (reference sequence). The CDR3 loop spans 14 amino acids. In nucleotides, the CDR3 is TGTGCCAGCAGCGACACAGGGCTAGGCAATGAGCAGTTCTTC. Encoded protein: CASSDTGLGNEQFF.

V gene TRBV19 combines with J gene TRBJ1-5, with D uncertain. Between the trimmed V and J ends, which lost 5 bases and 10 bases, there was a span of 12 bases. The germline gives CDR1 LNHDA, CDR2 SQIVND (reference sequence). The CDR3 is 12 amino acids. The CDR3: CASSPGVYPQHF. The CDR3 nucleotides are TGTGCCAGTAGTCCCGGGGTTTACCCCCAGCATTTT. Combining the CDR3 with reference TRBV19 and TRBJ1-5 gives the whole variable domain DGGITQSPKYLFRKEGQNVTLSCEQNLNHDAMYWYRQDPGQGLRLIYYSQIVNDFQKGDIAEGYSVSREKKESFPLTVTSAQKNPTAFYLCASSPGVYPQHFGDGTRLSIL.

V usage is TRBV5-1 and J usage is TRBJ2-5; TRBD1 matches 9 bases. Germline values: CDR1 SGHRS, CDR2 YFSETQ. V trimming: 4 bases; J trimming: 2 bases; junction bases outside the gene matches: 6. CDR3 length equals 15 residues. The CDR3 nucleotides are TGCGCCAGCAGCACCGGACAGGGGCCACAAGAGACCCAGTACTTC. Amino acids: CASSTGQGPQETQYF.

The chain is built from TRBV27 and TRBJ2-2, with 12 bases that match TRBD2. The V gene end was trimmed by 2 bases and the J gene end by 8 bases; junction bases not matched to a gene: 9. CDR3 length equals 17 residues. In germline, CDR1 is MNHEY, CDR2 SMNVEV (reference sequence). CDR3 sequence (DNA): TGTGCCAGCAGTTTAACGCTAGCGGGAGGGCGTCGTGGGGAGCTGTTTTTT. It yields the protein CASSLTLAGGRRGELFF.

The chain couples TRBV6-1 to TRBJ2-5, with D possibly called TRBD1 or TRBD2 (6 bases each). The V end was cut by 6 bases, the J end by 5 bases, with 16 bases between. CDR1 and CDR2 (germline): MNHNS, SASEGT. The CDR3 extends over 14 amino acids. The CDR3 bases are TGTGCCAGCAGGGCTTCTCAAGGGGGGGAGACCCAGTACTTC. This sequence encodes CASRASQGGETQYF.